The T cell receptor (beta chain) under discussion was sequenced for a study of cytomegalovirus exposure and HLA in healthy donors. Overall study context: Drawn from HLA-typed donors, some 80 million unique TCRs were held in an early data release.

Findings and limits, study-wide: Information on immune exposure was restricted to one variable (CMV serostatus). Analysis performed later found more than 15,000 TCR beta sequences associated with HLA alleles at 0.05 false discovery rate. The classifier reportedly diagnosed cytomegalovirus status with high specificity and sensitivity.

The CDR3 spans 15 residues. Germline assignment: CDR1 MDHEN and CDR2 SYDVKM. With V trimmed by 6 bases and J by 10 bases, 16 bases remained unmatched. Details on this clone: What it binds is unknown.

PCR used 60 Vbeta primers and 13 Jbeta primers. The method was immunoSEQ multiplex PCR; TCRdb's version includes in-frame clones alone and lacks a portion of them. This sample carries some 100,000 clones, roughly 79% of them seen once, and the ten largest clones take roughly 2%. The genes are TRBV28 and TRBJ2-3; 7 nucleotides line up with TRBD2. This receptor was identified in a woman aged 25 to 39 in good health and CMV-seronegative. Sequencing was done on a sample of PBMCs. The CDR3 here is CASSQSLGGSMAQYF. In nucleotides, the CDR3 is TGTGCCAGCAGCCAATCTCTCGGCGGGAGTATGGCGCAGTATTTT. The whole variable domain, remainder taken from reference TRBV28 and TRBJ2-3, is DVKVTQSSRYLVKRTGEKVFLECVQDMDHENMFWYRQDPGLGLRLIYFSYDVKMKEKGDIPEGYSVSREKKERFSLILESASTNQTSMYLCASSQSLGGSMAQYFGPGTRLTVL.